Described below is a single TCR beta chain sequence and its context. Its antigen is not known. A much larger clone lies a single base off, so this may be a read error. The data stem from a study of molecular identifiers for immune sequencing clone quantification. Regarding the study as a whole: In CMV-specific effectors, clones above 20 copies held over 99% of molecules; naive, under 1%. Identical barcode-sharing TCR molecules could lead to underestimated sizes for highly expanded clones.

The length of the CDR3 is 16 residues. The germline V gene encodes CDR1 MNHEY and CDR2 SVGAGI. TCRdb recomputed calls from the PCR reads with MiXCR, one row per CDR3 protein. This repertoire shows about 510,000 distinct CDR3 sequences, 20% to 25% found once; its top ten account for 0.7% to 0.95%. The clonotype comes from a human donor in good health. Some libraries in this study had Jurkat cell RNA spiked in. Sequencing was done on a sample of naive CD8+ T cells from blood, with Jurkat cell RNA spiked in. Subset defined: FACS-sorted CD8+CD4-CCR7+CD45RA+ naive T cells. The gene calls are TRBV6-5 and TRBJ1-6; D is unresolved. The CDR3 DNA sequence: TGTGCCGGCAGTTACTCTACAGCCTCCTATAATTCACCCCTCCACTTT. Translation: CAGSYSTASYNSPLHF.